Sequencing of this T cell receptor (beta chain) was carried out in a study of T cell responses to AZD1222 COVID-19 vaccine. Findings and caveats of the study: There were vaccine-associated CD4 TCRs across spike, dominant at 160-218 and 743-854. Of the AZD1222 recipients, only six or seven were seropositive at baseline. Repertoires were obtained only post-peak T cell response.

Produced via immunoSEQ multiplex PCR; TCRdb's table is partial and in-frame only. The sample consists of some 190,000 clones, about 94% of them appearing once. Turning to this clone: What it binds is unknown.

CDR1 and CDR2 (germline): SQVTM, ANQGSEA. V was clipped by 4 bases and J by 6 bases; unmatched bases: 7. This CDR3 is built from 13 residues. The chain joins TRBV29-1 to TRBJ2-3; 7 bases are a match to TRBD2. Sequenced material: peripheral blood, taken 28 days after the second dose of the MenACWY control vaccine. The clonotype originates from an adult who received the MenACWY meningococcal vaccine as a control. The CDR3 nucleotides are TGCAGCGTTGGTCGGGAGGCAGGGGATACGCAGTATTTT. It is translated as CSVGREAGDTQYF.